These 10 T cell receptor beta chains were sequenced from one sample in a study of shared clonotypes between healthy human individuals. Sequencing was performed with immunoSEQ multiplex PCR; in TCRdb, only in-frame clones are kept and a portion is missing. The sample has 1.5 million to 2.5 million clones; about 95% are singletons. Selected positively for CCR7 and CD45RO-negative, naive CD8 cells excluded terminally differentiated effector memory CD45RA+ cells. Sequencing used naive CD8+ T cells sorted from blood. All receptors come from a man younger than 35 in good health.

This clone was seen a handful of times. The chain combines TRBV4-1 with TRBJ1-2; D is possibly TRBD1 (6 bases). CDR1 is MGHRA, CDR2 YSYEKL, per germline. Trimming took 4 bases from V and 3 from J, leaving 12 bases between them. The CDR3 consists of 14 residues. This chain's CDR3 is CASSPLTGDYGYTF. The CDR3 coding sequence is TGCGCCAGCAGCCCACTGACAGGCGACTATGGCTACACCTTC.

The chain carries TRBV7-9 and TRBJ2-7; perhaps TRBD1 as D (6 bases). Germline V CDR1 and CDR2: SEHNR, FQNEAQ (reference sequence). The CDR3 has 14 amino acids. V was shortened by 6 bases and J by 4 bases, with 16 bases between the two germline ends. In DNA form, the CDR3 reads TGTGCCAGCAGGCAGGACAGCGAGTCTTACGAGCAGTACTTC. Protein product: CASRQDSESYEQYF.

V is TRBV27 and J is TRBJ2-5; D is possibly TRBD1 (5 bases). Deletions cut 3 bases from V and 4 bases from J, with 15 bases between. CDR1 and CDR2 (germline): MNHEY, SMNVEV (reference sequence). This CDR3 is 15 amino acids long. This CDR3 reads CASSLLTGGRETQYF. The CDR3 region has the DNA TGTGCCAGCAGTTTGTTAACAGGTGGTAGAGAGACCCAGTACTTC.

The chain employs TRBV19 and TRBJ1-4; weak D call: TRBD1 (6 bases). CDR3 length: 15 amino acids. Trimming removed 5 bases at V and 2 bases at J, with 12 bases between. Germline CDR1 is LNHDA and CDR2 is SQIVND (reference sequence). In nucleotides, the CDR3 is TGTGCCAGTAGTGAGGGGGAATTGACTAATGAAAAACTGTTTTTT. The encoded protein is CASSEGELTNEKLFF.

The J gene is TRBJ2-5, the V gene TRBV6-5; weak D call: TRBD1 (6 bases). The CDR3 runs 15 residues. The germline CDR1 and CDR2 sequences are MNHEY and SVGAGI. The ends were cut back, 6 bases at V and 5 bases at J, with 19 bases in the middle. In DNA, the CDR3 is TGTGCCAGCAGAAAACAGGGTCACCCGACGGAGACCCAGTACTTC. It codes for CASRKQGHPTETQYF.

V usage is TRBV4-1 and J usage is TRBJ2-1; 7 bases match TRBD2. From germline, CDR1 is MGHRA and CDR2 YSYEKL. Trimming at V came to 3 bases and at J to 7 bases, leaving 18 bases not matched to a gene. This CDR3 contains 18 residues. The CDR3 region has the DNA TGCGCCAGCAGCCATACCGCCGCGGGAGCGGGAATACTTAATGAGCAGTTCTTC. Translation gives CASSHTAAGAGILNEQFF.

V is TRBV2 and J is TRBJ2-3, with 9 bases identical to TRBD2. V lost 2 bases, J lost 5 bases, and 11 bases stayed unmatched. The CDR3 has 17 residues. Germline V CDR1 and CDR2: SNHLY, FYNNEI. This CDR3 is CASSEFGGGAYQDTQYF. For the CDR3, the DNA is TGTGCCAGCAGTGAATTTGGCGGGGGGGCCTATCAAGATACGCAGTATTTT.

V is TRBV7-9 and J is TRBJ2-5; 9 bases fit TRBD2. The germline CDR1 and CDR2 sequences are SEHNR and FQNEAQ (reference sequence). V shed 5 bases and J 1 base; nucleotides not matched to a gene: 5. This CDR3 region has 15 residues. This CDR3 is CASSITSGLQETQYF. In DNA form, the CDR3 reads TGTGCCAGCAGCATTACTAGCGGGCTCCAAGAGACCCAGTACTTC.

This chain uses TRBV13 with TRBJ2-3, with 7 bases identical to TRBD1. Germline values: CDR1 PRHDT, CDR2 FYEKMQ (reference sequence). The J segment lost 0 bases and the V segment lost 1 base, leaving 10 bases of the junction unmatched. This CDR3 spans 18 amino acids. CDR3 coding DNA: TGTGCCAGCAGCTTAGACCTGTTTGACAGGGCTAGCACAGATACGCAGTATTTT. Amino acid sequence: CASSLDLFDRASTDTQYF.

This chain joins TRBV10-2 and TRBJ2-5, with D possibly being TRBD2 (5 bases). The germline V and J ends were trimmed by 7 bases and 1 base, with 13 bases remaining between them. The CDR3 runs to 14 residues. The germline V gene encodes CDR1 WSHSY and CDR2 SAAADI. In nucleotides, the CDR3 is TGCGCCAGCACCCTCTCCGGGGTCCAAGAGACCCAGTACTTC. This translates into CASTLSGVQETQYF.